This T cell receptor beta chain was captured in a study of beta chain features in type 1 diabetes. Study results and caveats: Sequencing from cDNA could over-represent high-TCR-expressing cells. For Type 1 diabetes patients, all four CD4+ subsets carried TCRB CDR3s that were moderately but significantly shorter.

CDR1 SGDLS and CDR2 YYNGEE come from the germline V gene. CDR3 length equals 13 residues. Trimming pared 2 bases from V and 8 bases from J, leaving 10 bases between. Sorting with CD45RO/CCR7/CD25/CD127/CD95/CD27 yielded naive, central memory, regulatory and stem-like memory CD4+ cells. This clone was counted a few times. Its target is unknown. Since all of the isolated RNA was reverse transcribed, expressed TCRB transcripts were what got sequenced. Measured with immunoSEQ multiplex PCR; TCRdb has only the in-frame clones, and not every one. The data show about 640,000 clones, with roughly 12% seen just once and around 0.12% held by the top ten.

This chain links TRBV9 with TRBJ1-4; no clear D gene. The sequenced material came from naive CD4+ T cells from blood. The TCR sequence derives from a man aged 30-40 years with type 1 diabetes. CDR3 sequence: CASSVIPREKLFF. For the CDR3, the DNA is TGTGCCAGCAGCGTTATCCCAAGGGAAAAACTGTTTTTT.